A single sample is the source of the 29 T cell receptor beta chains below, sequenced in a study of T cell responses to AZD1222 COVID-19 vaccine. Generated by immunoSEQ multiplex PCR, the TCRdb table keeps only in-frame clones and is missing some. The sample contains fewer than 200,000 clones, approximately 92% of which appear only once. Sequenced here: peripheral blood, sampled 28 days after the second dose of the MenACWY control vaccine. The receptors here all came from an adult who received the MenACWY meningococcal vaccine as a control.

This sequence joins TRBV19 and TRBJ2-1, with a weak D call TRBD2 (6 bases). The CDR3 is 14 amino acids. Germline V lookup: CDR1 LNHDA, CDR2 SQIVND (reference sequence). The V and J ends lost 7 bases and 6 bases respectively, with 16 bases between them. CDR3 bases: TGTGCCAGTAAGCCGCGGGATGGGGGCAATGAGCAGTTCTTC. It translates to CASKPRDGGNEQFF.

The chain has TRBV6-5 and TRBJ1-6; D gene unclear. This CDR3 contains 14 residues. The germline V gene has CDR1 MNHEY and CDR2 SVGAGI. V shed 5 bases and J shed 10 bases, with 15 bases lying between them. The CDR3 DNA follows: TGTGCCAGCAGTAAACACGCCAACGGGTCACCCCTCCACTTT. Its translation: CASSKHANGSPLHF.

This clone was recorded a few times. This rearrangement joins TRBV6-2 or TRBV6-3 to TRBJ1-2; D not certain. Germline V lookup: CDR1 MNHEY, CDR2 SVGEGT. V gave up 5 bases and J gave up 9 bases, with 13 bases separating them. The CDR3 has 12 residues. DNA for the CDR3: TGTGCCAGCAGTATTCCGGGAGCCAGCTACACCTTC. It codes for CASSIPGASYTF.

The chain is built from TRBV19 and TRBJ2-2; D is possibly TRBD1 or TRBD2 (5 bases each). Trimming removed 3 bases at V and 5 bases at J, with 13 bases between. The CDR3 contains 15 residues. Germline V gene lookup returns CDR1 LNHDA and CDR2 SQIVND (reference sequence). CDR3 DNA: TGTGCCAGTAGTATGGGTGGGGGTTATACCGGGGAGCTGTTTTTT. Its protein product is CASSMGGGYTGELFF.

In this sample, this clone turned up a few times. The rearrangement links TRBV3-1 (or the pseudogene TRBV3-2) to TRBJ1-4, with D possibly TRBD1 on 5 matching bases. Germline V gene sequence: CDR1 LGHDT, CDR2 YNNKEL (reference sequence). The V and J ends lost 2 bases and 5 bases respectively, with 12 bases between them. CDR3 length: 15 residues. CDR3 sequence: CASSQTTDRNEKLFF. The DNA of the CDR3 is TGTGCCAGCAGCCAAACGACCGACAGAAATGAAAAACTGTTTTTT.

CDR3 region: CASSEWTAGGYTF. Written as DNA, the CDR3 is TGCGCCAGCAGTGAGTGGACAGCGGGTGGCTACACCTTC. The chain recombines TRBV10-1 with TRBJ1-2, with D maybe TRBD1 (6 bases). The CDR3 extends over 13 amino acids. The V gene's germline CDR1 is WNHNN and CDR2 SYGVQD (reference sequence). With 1 base removed from V and 7 bases from J, the gap between germline ends came to 10 bases.

The chain joins TRBV6-5 to TRBJ2-1, with D unclear. The CDR3 runs 14 residues. Trimming left V 6 bases short and J 8 bases short, with 17 bases between. The V gene's germline CDR1 is MNHEY and CDR2 SVGAGI. CDR3 sequence reads: CASRAQSIPHEQFF. For the CDR3, the DNA is TGTGCCAGCAGAGCTCAGTCAATCCCCCATGAGCAGTTCTTC.

V usage is TRBV19 and J usage is TRBJ2-2, with 12 positions matching TRBD2. V was pared by 3 bases and J by 5 bases, with 1 base of the junction left unmatched. There are 15 residues in the CDR3. The germline V gene encodes CDR1 LNHDA and CDR2 SQIVND (reference sequence). Here the CDR3 reads CASSIGTSGTGELFF. CDR3 in DNA: TGTGCCAGTAGTATCGGGACTAGCGGGACCGGGGAGCTGTTTTTT.

The chain links TRBV14 to TRBJ2-7; D possibly corresponds to TRBD2 (5 bases). The germline V gene has CDR1 SGHDN and CDR2 FVKESK. The CDR3 sequence is 14 residues long. V lost 3 bases to trimming and J lost 0 bases, with 9 bases between them. CDR3 DNA: TGTGCCAGCAGCCACGGCAGCGGCTCCTACGAGCAGTACTTC. Translation gives CASSHGSGSYEQYF.

The chain recombines TRBV27 with TRBJ1-1; 12 bases match TRBD1. This CDR3 region has 16 residues. The V segment lost 6 bases and the J segment 0 bases; nucleotides outside the gene matches: 5. The germline gives CDR1 MNHEY, CDR2 SMNVEV (reference sequence). CDR3 sequence: CASRGTGGALNTEAFF. The CDR3 DNA reads as TGTGCCAGCAGAGGGACAGGGGGCGCGTTGAACACTGAAGCTTTCTTT.

The chain is built from TRBV15 and TRBJ2-1, with 10 nucleotides matching TRBD2. This CDR3 region has 17 residues. Germline V CDR1 and CDR2: LNHNV, YYDKDF (reference sequence). V was pared by 0 bases and J by 10 bases, with 12 bases of the junction left unmatched. The CDR3 DNA is TGTGCCACCAGCAGAGAGAGGGCTAGCGGGAGTCTGGGGGAGCAGTTCTTC. As protein: CATSRERASGSLGEQFF.

This clone was observed a few times. The V gene is TRBV15, the J gene TRBJ1-5; D ambiguous. The CDR3 sequence is 11 residues long. V lost 5 bases to trimming and J lost 11 bases, with 10 bases between them. Germline loops: CDR1 LNHNV, CDR2 YYDKDF (reference sequence). Written as DNA, the CDR3 is TGTGCCACCAGCGCCGGGAGAACCCAGCATTTT. Translation gives CATSAGRTQHF.

This sequence joins TRBV28 and TRBJ1-2, with D possibly matching TRBD1 (5 bases). V was pared by 7 bases and J by 8 bases, with 20 bases between. This CDR3 spans 14 amino acids. Germline CDR1 is MDHEN and CDR2 is SYDVKM. The CDR3 protein is CASTDPGRLLGYTF. DNA of the CDR3: TGTGCCAGCACCGATCCGGGACGCCTCTTGGGCTACACCTTC.

V usage is TRBV30 and J usage is TRBJ2-2; TRBD2 matches 12 bases. CDR3 length: 18 residues. V trimming: 0 bases; J trimming: 6 bases; junction bases outside the gene matches: 11. The germline gives CDR1 GTSNPN, CDR2 SVGIG (reference sequence). In DNA, the CDR3 is TGTGCCTGGAGTGTAGGTCTAGCGGGAGGGTGGTTGCCCGGGGAGCTGTTTTTT. This translates into CAWSVGLAGGWLPGELFF. Together with reference TRBV30 and TRBJ2-2, the CDR3 gives the full variable domain: SQTIHQWPATLVQPVGSPLSLECTVEGTSNPNLYWYRQAAGRGLQLLFYSVGIGQISSEVPQNLSASRPQDRQFILSSKKLLLSDSGFYLCAWSVGLAGGWLPGELFFGEGSRLTVL.

The rearrangement links TRBV5-5 to TRBJ1-5; 11 nucleotides match TRBD1. This CDR3 contains 15 residues. Germline trimming cut 4 bases from V and 6 bases from J; bases unmatched to any gene: 6. Per germline, CDR1 SGHKS and CDR2 YYEKEE (reference sequence). The CDR3 nucleotides read TGTGCCAGCAGCCCGGACAGGGGGCTTGGTCAGCCCCAGCATTTT. This translates into CASSPDRGLGQPQHF.

A single count supports this clone. The V gene is TRBV5-1, the J gene TRBJ1-2; D perhaps matches TRBD1 (5 bases). Trimming cost V 1 base and J 7 bases, with 17 bases left between them. This CDR3 is 15 amino acids long. The germline V gene has CDR1 SGHRS and CDR2 YFSETQ. Here the CDR3 reads CASSLTPEGFRGYTF. The CDR3 DNA sequence: TGCGCCAGCAGCTTGACCCCGGAGGGGTTCCGTGGCTACACCTTC.

The chain joins TRBV9 to TRBJ2-1; the D gene could be TRBD1 or TRBD2 (6 bases each). This CDR3 spans 15 amino acids. Trimming took off 5 bases at V and 5 bases at J, with 17 bases between the two ends. Per germline, CDR1 SGDLS and CDR2 YYNGEE. CDR3 bases: TGTGCCAGCAGTTCGGAGGGGGGCGCGAACAATGAGCAGTTCTTC. It is translated as CASSSEGGANNEQFF.

The rearrangement joins TRBV10-1 to TRBJ2-7; D perhaps matches TRBD2 (5 bases). The CDR3 extends over 14 amino acids. The V gene's germline CDR1 is WNHNN and CDR2 SYGVQD (reference sequence). V was trimmed by 4 bases and J by 3 bases, leaving 13 bases between them. CDR3 loop: CASSARGIFYEQYF. Written as DNA, the CDR3 is TGCGCCAGCAGTGCTCGGGGTATTTTCTACGAGCAGTACTTC.

The J gene is TRBJ1-5, the V gene TRBV27; D may be TRBD1 (5 bases). Looked up from germline, CDR1 is MNHEY and CDR2 is SMNVEV (reference sequence). The CDR3 covers 14 residues. The germline V and J ends were trimmed by 6 bases and 6 bases, with 15 bases remaining between them. The CDR3 DNA reads TGTGCCAGCAGAAGAGAACAGGCTGGTCAGCCCCAGCATTTT. This sequence encodes CASRREQAGQPQHF.

The gene calls are TRBV21-1 and TRBJ1-2. TRBV21-1 is a known pseudogene. The length of the CDR3 is 17 residues. This chain's CDR3 is CASSKWRQGRSNYGYTF. The CDR3 DNA reads TGTGCCAGCAGCAAATGGAGGCAGGGCCGATCTAACTATGGCTACACCTTC.

The rearrangement joins TRBV6-4 to TRBJ2-3; 9 bases are shared with TRBD1. The CDR3 runs to 14 residues. V shed 2 bases and J 7 bases; nucleotides not matched to a gene: 4. Germline V gene data show CDR1 as MRHNA and CDR2 as SNTAGT. The CDR3 spells CASSDGTGRHTQYF. CDR3 nucleotide sequence: TGTGCCAGCAGTGACGGGACAGGGAGGCATACGCAGTATTTT.

This clone was seen once. The chain couples TRBV24-1 to TRBJ1-5, with D tentatively TRBD1 (5 bases). Germline V CDR1 and CDR2: KGHDR, SFDVKD. V lost 3 bases to trimming and J lost 2 bases, with 13 bases between them. CDR3 length: 16 residues. In nucleotides, the CDR3 is TGTGCCACCAGTGATGGGACCATTGGGGGCAATCAGCCCCAGCATTTT. This encodes CATSDGTIGGNQPQHF.

V usage is TRBV5-1 and J usage is TRBJ2-5, with 8 bases that match TRBD2. The V gene's germline CDR1 is SGHRS and CDR2 YFSETQ. The CDR3 is made up of 15 amino acids. The V and J ends lost 0 bases and 3 bases, in that order; junction bases with no gene match: 4. CDR3 protein: CASSLGGTREETQYF. The CDR3 DNA sequence: TGCGCCAGCAGCTTGGGGGGGACTAGAGAAGAGACCCAGTACTTC.

This chain uses TRBV5-1 with TRBJ1-1; perhaps TRBD1 as D (6 bases). Trimming removed 4 bases at V and 1 base at J, with 11 bases between. The CDR3 is 14 amino acids. Looked up from germline, CDR1 is SGHRS and CDR2 is YFSETQ. Written as DNA, the CDR3 is TGCGCCAGCAGCCTACAGGGCAGGAACACTGAAGCTTTCTTT. Translated: CASSLQGRNTEAFF.

V gene TRBV5-5 combines with J gene TRBJ1-1, with no clear D. CDR1 SGHKS and CDR2 YYEKEE come from the germline V gene (reference sequence). The CDR3 is made up of 13 amino acids. V was shortened by 2 bases and J by 4 bases, with 9 bases between the two germline ends. DNA of the CDR3: TGTGCCAGCAGCTTCCCGCGGCTCACTGAAGCTTTCTTT. Translating it yields CASSFPRLTEAFF. Together with reference TRBV5-5 and TRBJ1-1, the CDR3 gives the full variable domain: DAGVTQSPTHLIKTRGQQVTLRCSPISGHKSVSWYQQVLGQGPQFIFQYYEKEERGRGNFPDRFSARQFPNYSSELNVNALLLGDSALYLCASSFPRLTEAFFGQGTRLTVV.

J is TRBJ1-2 and V is TRBV9; D might be TRBD1 (5 bases). Germline assignment: CDR1 SGDLS and CDR2 YYNGEE. Trimming left V 0 bases short and J 6 bases short, with 24 bases between. The CDR3 is 18 amino acids. The CDR3 reads CASSVVPGGRQLGHGYTF. The CDR3 DNA reads TGTGCCAGCAGCGTAGTCCCCGGGGGTCGCCAACTGGGCCATGGCTACACCTTC.

The chain uses TRBV30 and TRBJ2-3; the D gene is possibly TRBD2 (6 bases). The germline V gene has CDR1 GTSNPN and CDR2 SVGIG (reference sequence). Trimming removed 5 bases from V and 7 bases from J, with 16 bases in between. The CDR3 covers 13 residues. Here the CDR3 reads CAWDALGGNTQYF. The CDR3, as DNA: TGTGCCTGGGACGCCCTCGGGGGTAATACGCAGTATTTT.

The gene calls are TRBV18 and TRBJ2-1, with 8 positions matching TRBD1. The germline V gene has CDR1 KGHSH and CDR2 LQKENI. This CDR3 comprises 15 residues. V trimming: 4 bases; J trimming: 1 base; junction bases outside the gene matches: 3. Written as DNA, the CDR3 is TGTGCCAGCTCACAGGACAGGGAGTCCTACAATGAGCAGTTCTTC. Its protein product is CASSQDRESYNEQFF.

J is TRBJ1-1 and V is TRBV20-1; D might be TRBD1 (5 bases). Germline V gene data show CDR1 as DFQATT and CDR2 as SNEGSKA (reference sequence). CDR3 length equals 11 residues. The V end lost 3 bases, the J end lost 6 bases, and 8 bases lay between the germline ends. In DNA form, the CDR3 reads TGCAGTGCTAGGGGGGGGGCTGAAGCTTTCTTT. It translates to CSARGGAEAFF.